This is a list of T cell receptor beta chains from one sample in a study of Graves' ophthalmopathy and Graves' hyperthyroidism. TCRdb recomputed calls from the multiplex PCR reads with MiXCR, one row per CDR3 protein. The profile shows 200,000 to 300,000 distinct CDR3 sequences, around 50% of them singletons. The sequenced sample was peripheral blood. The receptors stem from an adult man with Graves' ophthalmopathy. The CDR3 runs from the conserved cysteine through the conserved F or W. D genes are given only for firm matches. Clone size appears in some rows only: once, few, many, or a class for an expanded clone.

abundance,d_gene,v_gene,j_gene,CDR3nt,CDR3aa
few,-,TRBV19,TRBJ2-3,TGTGCCAGTAGTATTGGAACAGATACGCAGTATTTT,CASSIGTDTQYF
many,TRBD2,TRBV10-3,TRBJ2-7,TGTGCCATTGCCGGGACTAGCGTAGCCTACGAGCAGTACTTC,CAIAGTSVAYEQYF
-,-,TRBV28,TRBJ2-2,TGTGGCATTCTGGGACGTAACACCGGGGAGCTGTTTTTT,CGILGRNTGELFF
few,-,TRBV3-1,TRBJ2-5,TGTGCCAGCAGCCAAGGTCGCGCTCAACGTGCGGAGACCCAGTACTTC,CASSQGRAQRAETQYF
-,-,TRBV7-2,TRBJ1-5,TGTGCCAGCAGCTTAGTGCCGGATAGCAATCAGCCCCAGCATTTT,CASSLVPDSNQPQHF
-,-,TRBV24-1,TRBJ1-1,TGTGCCACCAGTGAAGGGTTTTTGAGTGAAGCTTTCTTT,CATSEGFLSEAFF
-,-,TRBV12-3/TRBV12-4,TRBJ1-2,TGTGCCAGCAGTCCGAGGACGGGACCCTATGGCTACACCTTC,CASSPRTGPYGYTF
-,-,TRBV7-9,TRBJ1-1,TGTGCCAGCAGCCTACAAGGGTTGGGGGCTAATTTTGAAGCTTTCTTT,CASSLQGLGANFEAFF
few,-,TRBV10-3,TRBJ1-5,TGTGCCATCAGTGATATTCACTGGAGGGTTCAGCCCCAGCATTTT,CAISDIHWRVQPQHF
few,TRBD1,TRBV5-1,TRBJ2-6,TGCGCCAGCAGCTTGGCCAGGGGGCACGGTGGGGCCAACGTCCTGACTTTC,CASSLARGHGGANVLTF
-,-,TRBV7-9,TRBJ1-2,TGTGCCATCCTCGGGGGCTCTGACTATGGCTACACCTTC,CAILGGSDYGYTF
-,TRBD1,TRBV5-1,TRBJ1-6,TGCGCCAGCAGCACGGACAGGGTTCGGTCACCCCTCCACTTT,CASSTDRVRSPLHF
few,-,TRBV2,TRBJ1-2,TGTGCCAGCAGTGAAGGGTTCCGGGGAGCTGGCTACACCTTC,CASSEGFRGAGYTF
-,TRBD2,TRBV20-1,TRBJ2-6,TGCAGTGCTAGACCGGGGGGTGGTTGGGCCAACGTCCTGACTTTC,CSARPGGGWANVLTF
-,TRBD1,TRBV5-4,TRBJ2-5,TGTGCCAGCAGTCCCGGGACAGTGCTCCAAGAGACCCAGTACTTC,CASSPGTVLQETQYF
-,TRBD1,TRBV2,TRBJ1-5,TGTGTCACACAGGGGTCCAATCAGCCCCAGCATTTT,CVTQGSNQPQHF
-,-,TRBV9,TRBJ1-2,TGTGCCAGCAGCGTCTCCACAGAGGTTGGCTACACCTTC,CASSVSTEVGYTF
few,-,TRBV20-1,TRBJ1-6,TGCAGTGCTAAGGGGGGCAGGGCAGATAATTCACCCCTCCACTTT,CSAKGGRADNSPLHF
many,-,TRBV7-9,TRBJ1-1,TGTGCCAGCAGCTTAAACAGGGAAACTGAAGCTTTCTTT,CASSLNRETEAFF
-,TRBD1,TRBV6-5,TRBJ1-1,TGTGCCAGCAGGACAGGGATCTACACTGAAGCTTTCTTT,CASRTGIYTEAFF
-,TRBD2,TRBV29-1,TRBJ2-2,TGCAGCGTTAGGACTAGCGTCGCCGGGGAGCTGTTTTTT,CSVRTSVAGELFF
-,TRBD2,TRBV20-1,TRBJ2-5,TGCAGTGCTAGGGGGACTAGCGCTTCGGAGACCCAGTACTTC,CSARGTSASETQYF
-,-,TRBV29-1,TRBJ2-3,TGCAGCGTTGGATTACAGGGCTTGGGCACAGATACGCAGTATTTT,CSVGLQGLGTDTQYF
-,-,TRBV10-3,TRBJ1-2,TGTGCCATCAGTGAGGCCAATACCGGTAACTATGGCTACACCTTC,CAISEANTGNYGYTF
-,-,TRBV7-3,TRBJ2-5,TGTGCCAGCAGCTCCTCGTACAGAGAGACCCAGTACTTC,CASSSSYRETQYF
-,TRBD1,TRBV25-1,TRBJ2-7,TGTGCCAGCATCCGATCGAGGACAGGGTCCTACGAGCAGTACTTC,CASIRSRTGSYEQYF
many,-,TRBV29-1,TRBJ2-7,TGCAGCGTCGAAGATTCCTACTCCTACGAGCAGTACTTC,CSVEDSYSYEQYF
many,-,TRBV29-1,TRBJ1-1,TGCAGCGTTGAACTCGGGGGAGAATCCACTGAAGCTTTCTTT,CSVELGGESTEAFF
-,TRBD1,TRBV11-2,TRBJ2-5,TGTGCCAGCAGCCCAGGGGGCGCATTGAGAGAGACCCAGTACTTC,CASSPGGALRETQYF
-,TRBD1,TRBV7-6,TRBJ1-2,TGTGCCAGCAGCCCGTCATCAGGGGGCAAAGACACCTTC,CASSPSSGGKDTF
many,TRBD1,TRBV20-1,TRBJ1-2,TGCAGTGCTAGAGGCGGGACAGGGAACTATGGCTACACCTTC,CSARGGTGNYGYTF
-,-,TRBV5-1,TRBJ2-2,TGCGCCAGCAATCGAGGTTCGGGCACCGGGGAGCTGTTTTTT,CASNRGSGTGELFF
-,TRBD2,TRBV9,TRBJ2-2,TGTGCCAGCAGCGTAGCGGCGGGGCTAGCGGAAAACACCGGGGAGCTGTTTTTT,CASSVAAGLAENTGELFF
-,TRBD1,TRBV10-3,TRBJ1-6,TGTGCCATCAGTTTTGGACAGGGTGGGAGGTCACCCCTCCACTTT,CAISFGQGGRSPLHF
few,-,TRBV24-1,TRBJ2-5,TGTGCCACCAGTGAATGGGGGTACACTATAGAGACCCAGTACTTC,CATSEWGYTIETQYF
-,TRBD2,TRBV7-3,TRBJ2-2,TGTGCCAGCAGCTTAGCTAGCGGTGGCACCGGGGAGCTGTTTTTT,CASSLASGGTGELFF
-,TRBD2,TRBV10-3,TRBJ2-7,TGTGCCAGTAAGGCGGGGGCCTACGAGCAGTACTTC,CASKAGAYEQYF
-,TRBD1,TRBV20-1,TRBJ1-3,TGCAGTGCTAGATCCCCTCCGGGACAGGCGAAGAGCTCTGGAAACACCATATATTTT,CSARSPPGQAKSSGNTIYF
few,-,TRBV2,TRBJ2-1,TGTGCCAGCAGGGTCGCCGCCGGCTCCTACAATGAGCAGTTCTTC,CASRVAAGSYNEQFF
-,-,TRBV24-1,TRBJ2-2,TGTGCCACCAGTGATTTGCAGGGTTACGGGGAGCTGTTTTTT,CATSDLQGYGELFF
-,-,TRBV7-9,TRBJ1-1,TGTGCCAGCAGCCAATCTCAGTTGAACACTGAAGCTTTCTTT,CASSQSQLNTEAFF
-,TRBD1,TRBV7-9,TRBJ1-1,TGTGCCAGCAGCTACTATACAGGGGCCACTGAAGCTTTCTTT,CASSYYTGATEAFF
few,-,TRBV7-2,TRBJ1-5,TGTGCCAGCAGCTTATTGCGCAATCAGCCCCAGCATTTT,CASSLLRNQPQHF
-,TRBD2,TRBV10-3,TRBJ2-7,TGTGCCAGCAGCCAAAAGGGACTAGCGGGTATCTACGAGCAGTACTTC,CASSQKGLAGIYEQYF
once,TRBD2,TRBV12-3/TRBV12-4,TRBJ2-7,TGTGCCAGCAGCCCACGGACTAGCTACCCCTACGAGCAGTACTTC,CASSPRTSYPYEQYF
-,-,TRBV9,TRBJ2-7,TGTGCCAGCAGCCAGGGACGAAGGGGCTACGAGCAGTACTTC,CASSQGRRGYEQYF
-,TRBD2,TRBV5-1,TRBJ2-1,TGCGCCAGCAGCTTACTAGCGGGGGGGGGGAATGAGCAGTTCTTC,CASSLLAGGGNEQFF
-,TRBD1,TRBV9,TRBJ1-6,TGTGCCAGCAGTTTAGACAGGGCTAATAATCCACCCCTCCACTTT,CASSLDRANNPPLHF
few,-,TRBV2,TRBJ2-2,TGTGCCAGCAGTGTAGCCGGGGAGCTGTTTTTT,CASSVAGELFF
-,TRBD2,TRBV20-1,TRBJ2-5,TGCAGTGCTAGAAAAGGATCCACTAGCGGGGATGGCCAGTACTTC,CSARKGSTSGDGQYF
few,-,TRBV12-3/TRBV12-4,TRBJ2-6,TGTGCCAGCTCACCACAGGGAGCAGGGGCCAACGTCCTGACTTTC,CASSPQGAGANVLTF